This entry lists 27 T cell receptor beta chains sequenced from one sample in a study of CD8 T cells in Susac syndrome. Random hexamers served to reverse transcribe about 0.5 to 1 ug RNA. A single record per CDR3 protein comes from TCRdb applying MiXCR to the immunoSEQ multiplex PCR reads. Of tens of thousands of distinct CDR3 sequences listed, roughly 94% are singletons. Sequenced: CD8+ T cells from PBMCs. The receptors stem from a human donor with Susac syndrome.

This clonotype was seen once. V and J are TRBV5-1 and TRBJ2-1; D is perhaps TRBD2 (6 bases). The V gene's germline CDR1 is SGHRS and CDR2 YFSETQ. The CDR3 is 14 residues long. Trimming removed 4 bases at V and 6 bases at J, with 14 bases between. As DNA, the CDR3 is TGCGCCAGCAGCCCGGAGGCGGGGTCCAATGAGCAGTTCTTC. Its protein product is CASSPEAGSNEQFF.

The chain carries TRBV15 and TRBJ2-2; TRBD2 matches at 7 bases. Germline-derived CDR1 and CDR2 are LNHNV and YYDKDF (reference sequence). The CDR3 sequence is 15 residues long. V shed 0 bases, J shed 6 bases, and the junction held 4 bases outside the gene matches. In DNA form, the CDR3 reads TGTGCCACCAGCAGAGATCGGGGAGGGGCCGGGGAGCTGTTTTTT. Translating gives CATSRDRGGAGELFF.

V is TRBV27 and J is TRBJ2-1, with D maybe TRBD2 (5 bases). Germline CDR1 MNHEY, CDR2 SMNVEV (reference sequence). The CDR3 sequence is 14 residues long. The germline V and J ends were trimmed by 3 bases and 6 bases, with 12 bases remaining between them. DNA for the CDR3: TGTGCCAGCAGTTTTCTCGAAGGAGGCAATGAGCAGTTCTTC. Amino acid sequence: CASSFLEGGNEQFF.

The gene calls are TRBV28 and TRBJ2-7; D is possibly TRBD2 (6 bases). The CDR3 contains 15 residues. The germline V gene has CDR1 MDHEN and CDR2 SYDVKM. Trimming removed 2 bases from V and 0 bases from J, with 11 bases in between. The CDR3 DNA is TGTGCCAGCAGTTTAATCACGGGAGCCTCCTACGAGCAGTACTTC. Its translation is CASSLITGASYEQYF.

This clonotype was recorded only once. The chain carries TRBV6-6 and TRBJ2-5; D could derive from TRBD1 or TRBD2 (5 bases each). V was shortened by 6 bases and J by 5 bases, with 13 bases between the two germline ends. This CDR3 comprises 13 residues. In germline, CDR1 is MNHNY, CDR2 SVGAGI (reference sequence). CDR3 coding DNA: TGTGCCAGCAGCAGGGACCCACGGGAGACCCAGTACTTC. This sequence encodes CASSRDPRETQYF.

V and J are TRBV29-1 and TRBJ2-2; D unclear. Germline V lookup: CDR1 SQVTM, CDR2 ANQGSEA. The length of the CDR3 is 14 residues. V lost 7 bases, J lost 2 bases, and 14 bases lay in between. The CDR3 loop is CSALRAPNTGELFF. The CDR3 DNA reads as TGCAGCGCTCTCCGGGCTCCTAACACCGGGGAGCTGTTTTTT.

V usage is TRBV15 and J usage is TRBJ2-7; D is unresolved. The CDR3 is made up of 13 amino acids. Trimming left V 1 base short and J 4 bases short, with 8 bases between. Germline CDR1 LNHNV, CDR2 YYDKDF (reference sequence). DNA for the CDR3: TGTGCCACCAGCAGAGCCGGAACTTACGAGCAGTACTTC. It specifies CATSRAGTYEQYF.

This chain joins TRBV5-1 and TRBJ1-1; 8 positions agree with TRBD1. The CDR3 sequence is 14 residues long. J was trimmed by 4 bases and V by 4 bases; bases with no gene match: 6. Germline V CDR1 and CDR2: SGHRS, YFSETQ. The chain's CDR3 is CASSLGQGSTEAFF. The CDR3 DNA is TGCGCCAGCAGCCTTGGACAGGGAAGCACTGAAGCTTTCTTT.

The chain recombines TRBV9 with TRBJ2-1; D perhaps matches TRBD2 (6 bases). The V end lost 0 bases, the J end lost 2 bases, and 6 bases lay between the germline ends. The CDR3 totals 14 residues. Germline lookup yields CDR1 SGDLS and CDR2 YYNGEE. The CDR3 DNA sequence: TGTGCCAGCAGCGTAGGCGGGGCCTACAATGAGCAGTTCTTC. It is translated as CASSVGGAYNEQFF.

The chain joins TRBV9 to TRBJ1-3; D is undetermined. CDR3 size: 13 residues. CDR1 is SGDLS, CDR2 YYNGEE, per germline. Trimming took 3 bases from V and 8 from J, leaving 12 bases between them. DNA of the CDR3: TGTGCCAGCAGCGCCCTCAGCGGGGACACCATATATTTT. Its translation is CASSALSGDTIYF.

The rearrangement links TRBV12-5 to TRBJ2-7; a weak D match, TRBD2 (5 bases). Germline CDR1 LGHNT, CDR2 FRNRAP. The CDR3 loop spans 11 amino acids. Trimming shortened V by 5 bases and J by 13 bases, and 15 bases separated the two germline ends. For the CDR3, the DNA is TGTGCTAGTGGTCCAACTAGTCCCCAATACTTC. It translates to CASGPTSPQYF.

The V call is TRBV9, the J call TRBJ1-4; D is undetermined. V shed 0 bases and J shed 8 bases, with 11 bases lying between them. CDR3 length: 14 residues. CDR1 is SGDLS, CDR2 YYNGEE, per germline. The CDR3, as DNA: TGTGCCAGCAGCGTAGGAGGTCGTCCCGAAAAACTGTTTTTT. Protein: CASSVGGRPEKLFF.

This chain uses TRBV7-6 with TRBJ2-7, with 11 bases lining up with TRBD2. This CDR3 has 16 amino acids. Germline CDR1 SGHVS, CDR2 FNYEAQ. The V and J ends lost 5 bases and 2 bases, in that order; junction bases with no gene match: 8. CDR3 bases: TGTGCCAGCAGCCCAGGACTAGCGGGTACGACCTACGAGCAGTACTTC. Protein sequence: CASSPGLAGTTYEQYF. Supplemented by reference TRBV7-6 and TRBJ2-7, the full variable domain reads GAGVSQSPRYKVTKRGQDVALRCDPISGHVSLYWYRQALGQGPEFLTYFNYEAQQDKSGLPNDRFSAERPEGSISTLTIQRTEQRDSAMYRCASSPGLAGTTYEQYFGPGTRLTVT.

V gene TRBV9 combines with J gene TRBJ2-5, with D maybe TRBD2 (5 bases). CDR3 length: 15 residues. Germline V CDR1 and CDR2: SGDLS, YYNGEE. Trimming stripped 0 bases from V and 4 bases from J, with 13 bases between. CDR3: CASSVAGVTGETQYF. The DNA for the CDR3 is TGTGCCAGCAGCGTAGCCGGGGTGACGGGAGAGACCCAGTACTTC.

The chain has TRBV5-1 and TRBJ2-7; 8 bases agree with TRBD1. Germline-derived CDR1 and CDR2 are SGHRS and YFSETQ. V trimming: 2 bases; J trimming: 0 bases; junction bases outside the gene matches: 4. The CDR3 extends over 15 amino acids. CDR3 DNA sequence: TGCGCCAGCAGCTTTGACGGGACAGGCTCCTACGAGCAGTACTTC. Amino acid sequence: CASSFDGTGSYEQYF.

This chain links TRBV6-5 with TRBJ2-3, with 7 bases fitting TRBD1. The CDR3 has 12 amino acids. Germline CDR1 and CDR2: MNHEY and SVGAGI. The junction had 3 bases not matched to a gene; V was cut back by 10 bases and J by 2 bases. The CDR3 region has the DNA TGTGCCACGGGACAGCACACAGATACGCAGTATTTT. Residues: CATGQHTDTQYF.

This chain connects TRBV13 to TRBJ2-3; 7 bases are a match to TRBD2. CDR1 and CDR2 (germline): PRHDT, FYEKMQ (reference sequence). V lost 3 bases, J lost 6 bases, and 9 bases stayed unmatched. CDR3 size: 15 residues. CDR3 region: CASSLRGRAGDTQYF. The CDR3 DNA reads as TGTGCCAGCAGCTTGCGGGGGAGGGCCGGGGATACGCAGTATTTT. The full variable domain, its missing parts supplied by reference TRBV13 and TRBJ2-3, is AAGVIQSPRHLIKEKRETATLKCYPIPRHDTVYWYQQGPGQDPQFLISFYEKMQSDKGSIPDRFSAQQFSDYHSELNMSSLELGDSALYFCASSLRGRAGDTQYFGPGTRLTVL.

This chain uses TRBV29-1 with TRBJ2-7; 7 nucleotides align to TRBD1. Germline CDR1 and CDR2: SQVTM and ANQGSEA. The CDR3 is 13 residues long. Trimming cost V 2 bases and J 3 bases; bases outside gene matches: 4. The DNA for the CDR3 is TGCAGCGTTGAACCAGGGGGTAACTACGAGCAGTACTTC. Its protein is CSVEPGGNYEQYF.

V is TRBV15 and J is TRBJ1-2; 9 bases are a match to TRBD1. The CDR3 runs to 16 residues. Trimming at V came to 5 bases and at J to 6 bases, leaving 13 bases not matched to a gene. Germline-derived CDR1 and CDR2 are LNHNV and YYDKDF (reference sequence). The CDR3 coding sequence is TGTGCCACCAGCCCAGACCCGACAGGGGGAGTTGATGGCTACACCTTC. Protein sequence: CATSPDPTGGVDGYTF.

The chain carries TRBV23-1 and TRBJ1-2, with D uncertain. TRBV23-1 carries the ORF label, with uncertain function. Trimming left V 6 bases short and J 8 bases short, with 4 bases between. The CDR3 is 9 amino acids. This chain's CDR3 is CASRPGYTF. In DNA form, the CDR3 reads TGCGCCAGCAGACCCGGCTACACCTTC.

This clonotype came up once. This chain connects TRBV7-2 to TRBJ1-5, with TRBD1 as a possible D gene (6 bases). V was cut by 5 bases and J by 2 bases, with 16 bases left in between. The CDR3 has 16 residues. Germline V lookup: CDR1 SGHTA, CDR2 FQGNSA. This chain's CDR3 is CASSKGGDRRNQPQHF. The CDR3 coding sequence is TGTGCCAGCAGCAAAGGGGGGGACCGCCGCAATCAGCCCCAGCATTTT.

The CDR3 is CSARDIGQDAYEQYF. For the CDR3, the DNA is TGCAGTGCTAGAGATATCGGACAGGACGCCTACGAGCAGTACTTC. The chain recombines TRBV20-1 with TRBJ2-7; 7 bases agree with TRBD1. The CDR3 contains 15 residues. Losses at the gene ends were 0 bases for V and 2 bases for J; bases not matched to a gene: 7. Germline loops: CDR1 DFQATT, CDR2 SNEGSKA (reference sequence).

The genes are TRBV4-1 and TRBJ2-1; D not certain. Germline CDR1 and CDR2: MGHRA and YSYEKL. V gave up 1 base and J gave up 4 bases, with 5 bases separating them. The CDR3 covers 13 residues. CDR3 in amino acids: CASSQGVYNEQFF. Written as DNA, the CDR3 is TGCGCCAGCAGCCAAGGCGTGTACAATGAGCAGTTCTTC.

CDR3 in DNA: TGTGCCACTCGAGTTGCGGGACAGGGCTCCTACGAGCAGTACTTC. The encoded protein is CATRVAGQGSYEQYF. The chain couples TRBV27 to TRBJ2-7; 9 positions match TRBD1. Trimming removed 10 bases from V and 0 bases from J; junction bases left unmatched: 10. Germline V lookup: CDR1 MNHEY, CDR2 SMNVEV (reference sequence). The CDR3 covers 15 residues.

The chain recombines TRBV7-2 with TRBJ2-7, with TRBD2 identical over 8 bases. Germline CDR1 is SGHTA and CDR2 is FQGNSA. The CDR3 totals 14 residues. The trim removed 2 bases at V and 5 bases at J, leaving 5 bases unmatched. CDR3 protein: CASSLSSGGDEQYF. CDR3 nucleotides: TGTGCCAGCAGCTTAAGCTCCGGGGGGGACGAGCAGTACTTC.

Only one count was recorded for this clonotype. The chain's CDR3 is CASSPSRAGAGSYNEQFF. DNA of the CDR3: TGTGCCAGCAGCCCATCAAGGGCGGGAGCCGGTTCCTACAATGAGCAGTTCTTC. The chain has TRBV4-2 and TRBJ2-1; TRBD2 agrees at 7 bases. V shed 4 bases, J shed 1 base, and the junction held 13 bases outside the gene matches. The CDR3 sequence is 18 residues long. Germline loops: CDR1 LGHNA, CDR2 YNFKEQ.

J is TRBJ2-1 and V is TRBV12-3 or TRBV12-4, with 9 bases matching TRBD2. CDR3 length: 15 residues. Unmatched junction bases numbered 9, after V lost 10 bases and J lost 2 bases. CDR3 protein: CATDSLAGPYNEQFF. Here the CDR3 DNA reads TGTGCCACAGACAGTCTAGCGGGACCCTACAATGAGCAGTTCTTC.